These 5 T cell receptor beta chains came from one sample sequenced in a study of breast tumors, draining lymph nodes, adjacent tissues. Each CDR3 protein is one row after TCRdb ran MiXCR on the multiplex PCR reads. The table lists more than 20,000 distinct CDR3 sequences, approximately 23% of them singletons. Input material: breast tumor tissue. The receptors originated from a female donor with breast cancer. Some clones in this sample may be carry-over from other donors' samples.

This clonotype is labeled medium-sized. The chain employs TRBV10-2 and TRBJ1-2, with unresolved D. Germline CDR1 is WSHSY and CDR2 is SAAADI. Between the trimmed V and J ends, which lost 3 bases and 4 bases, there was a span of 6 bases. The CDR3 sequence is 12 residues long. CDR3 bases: TGCGCCAGCAGTGACAGATTCTATGGCTACACCTTC. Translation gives CASSDRFYGYTF.

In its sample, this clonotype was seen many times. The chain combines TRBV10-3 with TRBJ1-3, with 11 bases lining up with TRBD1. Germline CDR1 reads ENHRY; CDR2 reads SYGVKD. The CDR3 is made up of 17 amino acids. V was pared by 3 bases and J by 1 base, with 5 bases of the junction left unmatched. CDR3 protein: CAISDPGQGDSGNTIYF. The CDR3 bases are TGTGCCATCAGTGACCCGGGACAGGGGGATTCTGGAAACACCATATATTTT.

The DNA of the CDR3 is TGTGTCGGCAGTTCAGAGACCCAGTACTTC. This translates into CVGSSETQYF. This chain links TRBV28 with TRBJ2-5, with no clear D. The CDR3 totals 10 residues. Germline V CDR1 and CDR2: MDHEN, SYDVKM.

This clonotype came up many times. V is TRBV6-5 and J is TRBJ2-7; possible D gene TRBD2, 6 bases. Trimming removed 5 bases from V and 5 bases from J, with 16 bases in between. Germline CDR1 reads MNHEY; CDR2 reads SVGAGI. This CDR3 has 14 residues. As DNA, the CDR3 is TGTGCCAGCAGTCTCGACCAAGGGGAGGACGAGCAGTACTTC. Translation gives CASSLDQGEDEQYF.

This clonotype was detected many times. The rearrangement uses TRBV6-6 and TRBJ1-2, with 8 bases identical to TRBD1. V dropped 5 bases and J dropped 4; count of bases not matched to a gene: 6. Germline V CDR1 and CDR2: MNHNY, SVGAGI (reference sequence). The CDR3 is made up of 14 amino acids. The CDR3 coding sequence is TGTGCCAGCAGTCCCGGGACAGGCGGCTATGGCTACACCTTC. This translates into CASSPGTGGYGYTF.